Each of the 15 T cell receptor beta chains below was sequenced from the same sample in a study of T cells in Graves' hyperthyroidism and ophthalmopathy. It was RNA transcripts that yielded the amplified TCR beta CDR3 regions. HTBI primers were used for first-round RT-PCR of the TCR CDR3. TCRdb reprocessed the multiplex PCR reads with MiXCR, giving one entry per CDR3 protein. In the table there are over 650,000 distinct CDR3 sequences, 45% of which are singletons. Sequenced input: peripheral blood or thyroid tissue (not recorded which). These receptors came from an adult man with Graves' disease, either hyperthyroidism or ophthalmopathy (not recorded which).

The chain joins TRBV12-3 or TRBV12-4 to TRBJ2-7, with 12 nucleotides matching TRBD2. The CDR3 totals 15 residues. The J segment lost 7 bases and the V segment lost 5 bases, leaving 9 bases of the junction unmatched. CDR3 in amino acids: CASSRTGTSGWEQYF. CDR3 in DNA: TGTGCCAGCAGTAGGACAGGGACTAGCGGGTGGGAGCAGTACTTC.

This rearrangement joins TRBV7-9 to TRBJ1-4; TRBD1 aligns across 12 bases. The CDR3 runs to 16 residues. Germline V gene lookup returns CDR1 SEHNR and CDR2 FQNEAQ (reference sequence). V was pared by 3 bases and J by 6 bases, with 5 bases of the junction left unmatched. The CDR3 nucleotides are TGTGCCAGCAGCTTCCGGGACAGGGGGCCGGATGAAAAACTGTTTTTT. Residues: CASSFRDRGPDEKLFF.

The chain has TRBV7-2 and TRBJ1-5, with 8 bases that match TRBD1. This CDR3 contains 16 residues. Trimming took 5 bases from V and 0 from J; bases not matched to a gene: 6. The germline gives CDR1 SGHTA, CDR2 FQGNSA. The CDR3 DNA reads TGTGCCAGCAGCCCAACAGGGGGTATTAGCAATCAGCCCCAGCATTTT. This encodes CASSPTGGISNQPQHF.

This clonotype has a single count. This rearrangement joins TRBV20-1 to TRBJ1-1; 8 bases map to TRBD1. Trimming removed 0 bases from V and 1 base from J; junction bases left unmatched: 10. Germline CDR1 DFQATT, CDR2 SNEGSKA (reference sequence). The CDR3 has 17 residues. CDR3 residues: CSARDGGYRGKNTEAFF. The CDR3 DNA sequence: TGCAGTGCTAGAGATGGGGGGTACAGGGGGAAGAACACTGAAGCTTTCTTT.

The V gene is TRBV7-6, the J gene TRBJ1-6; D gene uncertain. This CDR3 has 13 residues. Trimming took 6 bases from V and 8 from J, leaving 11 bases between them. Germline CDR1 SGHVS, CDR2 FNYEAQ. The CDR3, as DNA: TGTGCCAGCAGTTACTCCGTCGATTCACCCCTCCACTTT. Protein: CASSYSVDSPLHF. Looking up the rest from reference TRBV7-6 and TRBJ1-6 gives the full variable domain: GAGVSQSPRYKVTKRGQDVALRCDPISGHVSLYWYRQALGQGPEFLTYFNYEAQQDKSGLPNDRFSAERPEGSISTLTIQRTEQRDSAMYRCASSYSVDSPLHFGNGTRLTVT.

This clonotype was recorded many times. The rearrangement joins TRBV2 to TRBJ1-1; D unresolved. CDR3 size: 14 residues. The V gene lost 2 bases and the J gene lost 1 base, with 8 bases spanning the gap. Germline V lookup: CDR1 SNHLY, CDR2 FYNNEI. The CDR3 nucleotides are TGTGCCAGCAGTGAACGTTCCGGGAACACTGAAGCTTTCTTT. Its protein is CASSERSGNTEAFF.

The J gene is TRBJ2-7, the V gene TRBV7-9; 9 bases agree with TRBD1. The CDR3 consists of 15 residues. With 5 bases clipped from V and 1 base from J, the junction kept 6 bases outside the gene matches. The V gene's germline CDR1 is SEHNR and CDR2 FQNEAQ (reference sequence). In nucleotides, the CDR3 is TGTGCCAGCAGCGCAGGGACAGGGAATTCCTACGAGCAGTACTTC. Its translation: CASSAGTGNSYEQYF.

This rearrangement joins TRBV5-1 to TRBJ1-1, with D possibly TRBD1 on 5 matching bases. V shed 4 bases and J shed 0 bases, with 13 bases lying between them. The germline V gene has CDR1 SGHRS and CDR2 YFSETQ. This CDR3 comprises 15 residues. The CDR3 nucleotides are TGCGCCAGCAGCGTTGTAAAGGGACTGAACACTGAAGCTTTCTTT. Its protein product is CASSVVKGLNTEAFF.

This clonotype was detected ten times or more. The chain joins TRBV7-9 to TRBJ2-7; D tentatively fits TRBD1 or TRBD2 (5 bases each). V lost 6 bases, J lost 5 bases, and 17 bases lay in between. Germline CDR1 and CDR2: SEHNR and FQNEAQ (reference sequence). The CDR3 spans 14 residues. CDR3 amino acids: CASRSPGRSDEQYF. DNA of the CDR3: TGTGCCAGCAGATCACCGGGACGGAGTGACGAGCAGTACTTC.

CDR3 nucleotide sequence: TGTGCCAGCAGCCAAGCCTCCGGGGGTAACACTGAAGCTTTCTTT. This encodes CASSQASGGNTEAFF. The V and J genes are TRBV7-9 and TRBJ1-1; tentatively, D is TRBD1 (5 bases). Trimming stripped 5 bases from V and 2 bases from J, with 15 bases between. The CDR3 consists of 15 residues. Germline CDR1 and CDR2: SEHNR and FQNEAQ (reference sequence).

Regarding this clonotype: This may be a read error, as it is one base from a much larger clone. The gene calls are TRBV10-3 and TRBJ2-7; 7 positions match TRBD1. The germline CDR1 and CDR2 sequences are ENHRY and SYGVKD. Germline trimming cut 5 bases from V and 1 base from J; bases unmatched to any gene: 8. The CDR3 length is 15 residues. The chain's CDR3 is CAISTDRAPSYEQYF. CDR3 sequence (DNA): TGTGCCATCAGTACCGACAGGGCCCCATCCTACGAGCAGTACTTC.

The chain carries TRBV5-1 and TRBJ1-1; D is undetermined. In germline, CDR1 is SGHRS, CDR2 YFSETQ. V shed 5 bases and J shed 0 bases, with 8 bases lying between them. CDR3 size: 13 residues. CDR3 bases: TGCGCCAGCAGACCCAGGTTGAACACTGAAGCTTTCTTT. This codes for CASRPRLNTEAFF.

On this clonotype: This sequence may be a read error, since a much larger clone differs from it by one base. The CDR3 spells CASSLIDYEQYF. CDR3 in DNA: TGTGCCAGCAGCTTGATCGACTACGAGCAGTACTTC. The chain couples TRBV7-2 to TRBJ2-7; D is undetermined. This CDR3 is 12 amino acids long. The V and J ends lost 3 bases and 3 bases respectively, with 6 bases between them. Per germline, CDR1 SGHTA and CDR2 FQGNSA.

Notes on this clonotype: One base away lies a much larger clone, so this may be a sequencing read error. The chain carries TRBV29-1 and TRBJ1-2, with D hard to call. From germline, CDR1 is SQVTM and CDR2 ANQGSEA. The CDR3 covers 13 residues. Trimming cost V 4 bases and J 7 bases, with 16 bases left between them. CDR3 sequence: CSVVRTEVSGYTF. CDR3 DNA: TGCAGCGTTGTAAGGACTGAAGTCTCTGGCTACACCTTC.

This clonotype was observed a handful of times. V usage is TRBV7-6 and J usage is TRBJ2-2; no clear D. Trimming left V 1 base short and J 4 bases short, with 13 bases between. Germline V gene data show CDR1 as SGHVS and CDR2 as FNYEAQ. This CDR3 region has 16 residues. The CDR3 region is CASSLGVQSSTGELFF. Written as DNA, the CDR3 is TGTGCCAGCAGCTTAGGGGTACAGTCGTCCACCGGGGAGCTGTTTTTT.